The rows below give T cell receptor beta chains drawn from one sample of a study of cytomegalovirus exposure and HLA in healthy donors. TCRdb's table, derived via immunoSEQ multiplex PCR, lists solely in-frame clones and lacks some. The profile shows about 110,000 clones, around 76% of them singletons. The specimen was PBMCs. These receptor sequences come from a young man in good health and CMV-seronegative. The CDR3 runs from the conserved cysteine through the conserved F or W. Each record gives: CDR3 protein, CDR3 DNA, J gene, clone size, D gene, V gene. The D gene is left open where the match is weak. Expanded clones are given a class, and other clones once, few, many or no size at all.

CASSPWDTYSYEQYF,TGTGCCAGCAGCCCTTGGGACACGTACTCCTACGAGCAGTACTTC,TRBJ2-7,-,-,TRBV9
CAISLTAIANTGELFF,TGTGCCATCAGTCTAACCGCGATCGCGAACACCGGGGAGCTGTTTTTT,TRBJ2-2,-,-,TRBV10-3
CATSLTAPDYEQYF,TGTGCCACCAGCCTGACAGCTCCTGACTACGAGCAGTACTTC,TRBJ2-7,-,-,TRBV15
CATGGEESSTDTQYF,TGTGCCACGGGGGGCGAGGAATCTAGCACAGATACGCAGTATTTT,TRBJ2-3,-,-,TRBV21-1
CASSVDPRGGVAGNTIYF,TGTGCCAGCAGCGTAGACCCGAGGGGAGGCGTGGCTGGAAACACCATATATTTT,TRBJ1-3,-,-,TRBV9
CASSEGAGGTYEQYF,TGTGCCAGCAGCGAGGGGGCGGGGGGCACCTACGAGCAGTACTTC,TRBJ2-7,-,-,TRBV9
CASRSGTYYGYTF,TGTGCCAGCAGATCCGGGACTTACTATGGCTACACCTTC,TRBJ1-2,-,-,TRBV28
CASSLGVKGPCELFF,TGCGCCAGCAGCTTGGGAGTCAAGGGGCCTTGCGAACTGTTTTTT,TRBJ1-4,-,-,TRBV5-1
CASSSRVRTDTQYF,TGTGCCAGTAGTTCACGGGTCCGCACAGATACGCAGTATTTT,TRBJ2-3,-,-,TRBV19
CASSLGGGNEQYF,TGTGCCAGCAGCTTAGGGGGGGGGAACGAGCAGTACTTC,TRBJ2-7,-,TRBD2,TRBV7-2
CASSHQRSGTGPVEQYF,TGTGCCAGCAGCCACCAAAGGTCCGGGACAGGGCCAGTCGAGCAGTACTTC,TRBJ2-7,-,TRBD1,TRBV7-2
CASAGTSVYNEQFF,TGTGCCAGTGCCGGGACTAGCGTATACAATGAGCAGTTCTTC,TRBJ2-1,-,TRBD2,TRBV2
CASSYSIGGGGQYF,TGTGCCAGCAGTTACTCGATCGGGGGGGGTGGGCAGTACTTC,TRBJ2-7,-,TRBD2,TRBV6-5
CASSYTQLAVEQYF,TGTGCCAGCAGCTATACTCAACTAGCGGTAGAGCAGTACTTC,TRBJ2-7,-,TRBD2,TRBV7-9
CASSSSEETQYF,TGTGCCAGCAGCTCCTCCGAAGAGACCCAGTACTTC,TRBJ2-5,few,-,TRBV13
CASSQEIRVAGGNEQFF,TGCGCCAGCAGCCAAGAAATACGGGTAGCGGGGGGCAATGAGCAGTTCTTC,TRBJ2-1,-,TRBD2,TRBV4-3
CASMGGDPAYEQYF,TGTGCCAGCATGGGCGGGGACCCCGCCTACGAGCAGTACTTC,TRBJ2-7,few,-,TRBV6-6
CASSVDRGEKLFF,TGTGCCAGCAGCGTAGATAGAGGGGAAAAACTGTTTTTT,TRBJ1-4,-,-,TRBV9
CASSRRDTNSPLHF,TGTGCCAGCAGTCGCCGGGACACAAATTCACCCCTCCACTTT,TRBJ1-6,-,-,TRBV6-5
CATSRGGPYQPQHF,TGTGCCACCAGCAGAGGGGGCCCTTATCAGCCCCAGCATTTT,TRBJ1-5,-,-,TRBV15
CATPEGLDHPKNIQYF,TGTGCCACTCCGGAGGGGCTAGATCATCCCAAAAACATTCAGTACTTC,TRBJ2-4,-,-,TRBV7-3
CASSLPGVHEQYF,TGTGCCAGCAGCTTACCAGGGGTCCACGAGCAGTACTTC,TRBJ2-7,-,-,TRBV7-8
CASQTGGSSYEQYF,TGTGCCAGCCAGACGGGGGGCAGCTCCTACGAGCAGTACTTC,TRBJ2-7,-,-,TRBV6-5
CASSQGLAGTGELFF,TGTGCCAGCAGCCAGGGACTAGCGGGCACCGGGGAGCTGTTTTTT,TRBJ2-2,-,TRBD2,TRBV13
CATTPGQAYGYTF,TGTGCCACTACCCCGGGACAGGCCTATGGCTACACCTTC,TRBJ1-2,-,TRBD1,TRBV6-6
CAISEGTKNIQYF,TGTGCCATCAGTGAGGGCACCAAAAACATTCAGTACTTC,TRBJ2-4,-,-,TRBV10-3
CASSFRETQYF,TGTGCCAGCAGCTTCCGGGAGACCCAGTACTTC,TRBJ2-5,-,-,TRBV5-4
CASTSSSYEQYF,TGTGCCAGTACCTCGAGCTCCTACGAGCAGTACTTC,TRBJ2-7,once,-,TRBV19
CASSEYYRSYNEQFF,TGTGCCAGCAGTGAATATTATCGCTCCTACAATGAGCAGTTCTTC,TRBJ2-1,-,-,TRBV25-1
CASSVRGGGEGNIQYF,TGTGCCAGCAGCGTACGGGGAGGTGGGGAAGGAAACATTCAGTACTTC,TRBJ2-4,-,-,TRBV9
CASSLAPGRTYNEQFF,TGTGCCAGCAGCTTAGCTCCAGGGCGAACCTACAATGAGCAGTTCTTC,TRBJ2-1,once,-,TRBV7-2
CASSTTGVAGELFF,TGTGCCAGTAGTACAACAGGGGTGGCCGGGGAGCTGTTTTTT,TRBJ2-2,few,TRBD1,TRBV19
CASRTGQGLHEQYF,TGTGCCAGCAGGACGGGACAGGGGCTGCACGAGCAGTACTTC,TRBJ2-7,-,TRBD1,TRBV2
CASSSPDILPSGNTIYF,TGTGCCAGCAGCTCCCCCGACATCCTTCCCTCTGGAAACACCATATATTTT,TRBJ1-3,-,-,TRBV5-4
CASSLIGPNQPQHF,TGTGCCAGCAGCTTGATTGGGCCAAATCAGCCCCAGCATTTT,TRBJ1-5,-,-,TRBV7-9
CASSQERGGSYNEQFF,TGTGCCAGCAGCCAAGAGCGGGGGGGCTCCTACAATGAGCAGTTCTTC,TRBJ2-1,-,TRBD2,TRBV14
CASSGQAPMNTEAFF,TGTGCCAGCAGTGGGCAGGCACCCATGAACACTGAAGCTTTCTTT,TRBJ1-1,few,-,TRBV6-1
CASSVRYRGQSYEQYF,TGTGCCAGCAGCGTTAGGTACAGGGGCCAGTCCTACGAGCAGTACTTC,TRBJ2-7,-,TRBD1,TRBV14
CASSLTGQGYNEQFF,TGTGCCAGCAGCTTAACGGGACAGGGCTACAATGAGCAGTTCTTC,TRBJ2-1,-,TRBD1,TRBV11-3
CASSLRDRESSPLHF,TGTGCCAGCAGCTTAAGAGACAGGGAAAGTTCACCCCTCCACTTT,TRBJ1-6,once,TRBD1,TRBV7-2
CASRQGAGNTEAFF,TGTGCCAGCAGACAGGGTGCGGGGAACACTGAAGCTTTCTTT,TRBJ1-1,few,-,TRBV27